Included here is one T cell receptor (beta chain) sequence, with context. Its antigen is still unknown. This specimen belongs to a study of T cell repertoires in ileal Crohn's disease. General study points: Endoscopic recurrence occurred in every patient whose clonality exceeded 26.8%.

Method: immunoSEQ multiplex PCR; TCRdb's copy keeps in-frame clones and lacks some. This table holds 2,400 or so clones, 65% to 80% found once. This sequence originates from an adult with Crohn's disease. Sequencing was performed on ileal tissue.

As DNA, the CDR3 is TGTGCCAGCAGCCGACCGGGACAGGGAAACGAAAAACTGTTTTTT. Translated, it gives CASSRPGQGNEKLFF. The chain has TRBV5-4 and TRBJ1-4; 9 bases agree with TRBD1. In germline, CDR1 is SGHNT, CDR2 YYREEE (reference sequence). V shed 4 bases and J 8 bases; nucleotides not matched to a gene: 9. The CDR3 has 15 residues.